A single sample gave rise to the 14 T cell receptor beta chains below, sequenced in a study of cytomegalovirus exposure and HLA in healthy donors. The PCR contained 60 Vbeta and 13 Jbeta primers. Measured with immunoSEQ multiplex PCR; TCRdb has only the in-frame clones, and not every one. The sample lists under 90,000 clones, 60% to 80% occurring once. Sample: PBMCs. The origin of the receptors is a man aged 35-49 years in good health and CMV-seronegative.

V and J are TRBV15 and TRBJ2-5; the D gene is possibly TRBD1 (5 bases). CDR1 is LNHNV, CDR2 YYDKDF, per germline (reference sequence). The CDR3 is 13 residues long. The V end was cut by 6 bases, the J end by 4 bases, with 12 bases between. This chain's CDR3 is CATRRGFGETQYF. CDR3 coding DNA: TGTGCCACCAGAAGGGGCTTCGGAGAGACCCAGTACTTC.

The CDR3, as DNA: TGTGCCAGCAGTAGCGGGAGTTCTTACTCAGATACGCAGTATTTT. Its protein product is CASSSGSSYSDTQYF. V gene TRBV28 combines with J gene TRBJ2-3; 8 bases agree with TRBD2. Germline loops: CDR1 MDHEN, CDR2 SYDVKM. V trimming: 5 bases; J trimming: 4 bases; junction bases outside the gene matches: 8. The CDR3 loop spans 15 amino acids.

This chain links TRBV6-1 with TRBJ2-1, with D possibly being TRBD1 (5 bases). The CDR3 loop spans 14 amino acids. Germline V gene lookup returns CDR1 MNHNS and CDR2 SASEGT. Trimming pared 8 bases from V and 9 bases from J, leaving 20 bases between. The CDR3 protein is CASGPGQVDPEQFF. CDR3 DNA sequence: TGTGCCAGCGGGCCAGGGCAGGTTGATCCTGAGCAGTTCTTC.

The chain uses TRBV9 and TRBJ1-2; no firm D call. This CDR3 is 12 amino acids long. The germline gives CDR1 SGDLS, CDR2 YYNGEE. The germline V and J ends were trimmed by 0 bases and 8 bases, with 8 bases remaining between them. The CDR3 region has the DNA TGTGCCAGCAGCGTAGTAGCGGGCGGCTACACCTTC. It encodes CASSVVAGGYTF.

This clone was seen a few times. V and J are TRBV5-1 and TRBJ2-6; 7 nucleotides match TRBD1. The CDR3 runs to 16 residues. Germline V lookup: CDR1 SGHRS, CDR2 YFSETQ. Trimming at V came to 3 bases and at J to 0 bases, leaving 3 bases not matched to a gene. The CDR3 coding sequence is TGCGCCAGCAGCTGGGACAGCACCTCTGGGGCCAACGTCCTGACTTTC. Encoded protein: CASSWDSTSGANVLTF.

The J gene is TRBJ1-1, the V gene TRBV29-1; 7 nucleotides agree with TRBD1. The CDR3 has 12 residues. CDR1 is SQVTM and CDR2 is ANQGSEA in the germline V gene. With 3 bases clipped from V and 11 bases from J, the junction kept 9 bases outside the gene matches. This CDR3 is CSVDRGSQGAFF. The CDR3 DNA sequence: TGCAGCGTTGACAGGGGGTCCCAGGGGGCTTTCTTT.

The chain couples TRBV5-8 to TRBJ1-3; D remains unclear. CDR1 is SGHTS and CDR2 is YDEGEE in the germline V gene. This CDR3 has 15 amino acids. V lost 0 bases and J 1 base, leaving 8 bases between the germline ends. CDR3 in amino acids: CASSLAIGSGNTIYF. CDR3 DNA: TGTGCCAGCAGCTTGGCGATCGGGTCTGGAAACACCATATATTTT.

This clone was recorded once. An end of the junction differs from the germline gene, which may be a read error. The chain combines TRBV6-1 with TRBJ1-5; D perhaps matches TRBD1 (5 bases). CDR1 is MNHNS and CDR2 is SASEGT in the germline V gene. CDR3 size: 13 residues. The CDR3 nucleotides read TGTGCCGGCAGGGTCTCTAGCCATCAGCCCCAGCATTTT. Residues: CAGRVSSHQPQHF.

The sample holds one count of this clone. J is TRBJ1-5 and V is TRBV6-1; D call uncertain. V was cut by 1 base and J by 5 bases, with 6 bases left in between. Looked up from germline, CDR1 is MNHNS and CDR2 is SASEGT. CDR3 length: 13 amino acids. The CDR3 loop is CASSEGADQPQHF. DNA for the CDR3: TGTGCCAGCAGTGAAGGCGCCGATCAGCCCCAGCATTTT.

This chain links TRBV2 with TRBJ1-5, with TRBD1 matching over 9 bases. The V and J ends lost 5 bases and 6 bases, in that order; junction bases with no gene match: 2. Looked up from germline, CDR1 is SNHLY and CDR2 is FYNNEI. The CDR3 has 13 amino acids. The CDR3: CASSTGGVQPQHF. CDR3 in DNA: TGTGCCAGCAGTACAGGGGGCGTTCAGCCCCAGCATTTT.

The chain links TRBV19 to TRBJ2-7, with D maybe TRBD2 (5 bases). CDR1 and CDR2 from the germline V gene are LNHDA and SQIVND (reference sequence). The CDR3 runs 13 residues. Trimming cost V 6 bases and J 0 bases, with 9 bases left between them. CDR3 residues: CASSPRGSYEQYF. The CDR3 DNA is TGTGCCAGTAGCCCTCGGGGCTCCTACGAGCAGTACTTC.

This rearrangement joins TRBV9 to TRBJ1-1, with D possibly TRBD1 on 5 matching bases. Germline lookup yields CDR1 SGDLS and CDR2 YYNGEE. Deletions cut 0 bases from V and 5 bases from J, with 11 bases between. CDR3 size: 14 residues. CDR3 bases: TGTGCCAGCAGCGTAGCTGGGGGGGGGACTGAAGCTTTCTTT. It yields the protein CASSVAGGGTEAFF.

This clone came up a few times. The chain joins TRBV5-1 to TRBJ2-5, with TRBD2 identical over 12 bases. J lost 1 base, V lost 3 bases, and 1 base had no gene match. Germline values: CDR1 SGHRS, CDR2 YFSETQ. The CDR3 runs 15 residues. The CDR3 nucleotides are TGCGCCAGCAGCTCGGGACTAGCGGGCCAAGAGACCCAGTACTTC. As protein: CASSSGLAGQETQYF. Together with reference TRBV5-1 and TRBJ2-5, the CDR3 gives the full variable domain: KAGVTQTPRYLIKTRGQQVTLSCSPISGHRSVSWYQQTPGQGLQFLFEYFSETQRNKGNFPGRFSGRQFSNSRSEMNVSTLELGDSALYLCASSSGLAGQETQYFGPGTRLLVL.

This clone appeared a few times. This chain uses TRBV4-1 with TRBJ1-4; D not certain. V lost 4 bases to trimming and J lost 8 bases, with 11 bases between them. Germline-derived CDR1 and CDR2 are MGHRA and YSYEKL. The length of the CDR3 is 13 residues. This chain's CDR3 is CASSRGAQEKLFF. The CDR3 bases are TGCGCCAGCAGCCGGGGAGCTCAAGAAAAACTGTTTTTT.